This T cell receptor (beta chain) derives from a study of cytomegalovirus exposure and HLA in healthy donors. General observations from the study: Most TCRs appeared rarely, but some public TCRs recurred in many donors. Analysis was performed later, and it showed HLA-associated TCR beta chains to be more clonally expanded than equally common others. Researchers catalogued approximately 170 TCR beta chains as cytomegalovirus-associated.

In the PCR, 60 Vbeta and 13 Jbeta primers were used. The repertoire was sequenced with immunoSEQ multiplex PCR; TCRdb's copy has only in-frame clones and lacks some. Among 100,000 to 130,000 clones, roughly 70% were seen once, and the ten largest hold approximately 15%. For this clone: What it binds is not known.

This TCR came from a middle-aged woman in good health and CMV-seropositive. Sequencing was carried out using PBMCs.

The DNA of the CDR3 is TGTGCCAGCAGCTTGGGTAAGGGACAGAGTTACGAGCAGTACTTC. Residues: CASSLGKGQSYEQYF. The V gene is TRBV5-4, the J gene TRBJ2-7; 7 positions agree with TRBD1. The CDR3 runs 15 residues. J lost 4 bases, V lost 0 bases, and 7 bases had no gene match. Germline lookup yields CDR1 SGHNT and CDR2 YYREEE (reference sequence).